The clone carrying this TCR beta chain was counted many times. TCRdb analysed the 5' RACE reads with MiXCR anew, one entry per CDR3 protein. The data contain about 59,000 distinct CDR3 sequences, under 4.5% of them seen just once; the ten biggest clones take up approximately 3.1%. This sample is drawn from a study of neurological immune-mediated disorders. Material: PBMCs. The sequence came from a woman in her thirties with multiple sclerosis.

The CDR3 reads CASTPGQGYYEQYF. The CDR3 DNA reads as TGTGCCAGCACCCCGGGACAGGGCTACTACGAGCAGTACTTC. This rearrangement joins TRBV6-1 to TRBJ2-7; 9 nucleotides align to TRBD1. Trimming took 7 bases from V and 3 from J; bases not matched to a gene: 7. The germline V gene encodes CDR1 MNHNS and CDR2 SASEGT. The CDR3 runs to 14 residues.